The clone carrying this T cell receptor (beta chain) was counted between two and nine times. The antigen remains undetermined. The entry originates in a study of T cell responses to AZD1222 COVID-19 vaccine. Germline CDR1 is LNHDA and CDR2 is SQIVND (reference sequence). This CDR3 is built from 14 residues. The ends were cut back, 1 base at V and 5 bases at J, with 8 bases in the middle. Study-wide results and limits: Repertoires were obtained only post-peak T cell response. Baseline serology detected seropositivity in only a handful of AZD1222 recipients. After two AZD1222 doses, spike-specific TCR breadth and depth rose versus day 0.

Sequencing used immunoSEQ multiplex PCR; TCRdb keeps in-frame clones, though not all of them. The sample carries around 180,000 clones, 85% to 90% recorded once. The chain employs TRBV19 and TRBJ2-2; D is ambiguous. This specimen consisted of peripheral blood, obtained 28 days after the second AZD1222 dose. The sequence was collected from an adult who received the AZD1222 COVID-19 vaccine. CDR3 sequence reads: CASSIARATGELFF. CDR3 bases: TGTGCCAGTAGTATAGCAAGGGCGACCGGGGAGCTGTTTTTT.